The rows below give T cell receptor beta chains drawn from one sample of a study of breast tumors, draining lymph nodes, adjacent tissues. TCRdb re-derived calls from the multiplex PCR reads in MiXCR, one entry per CDR3 protein. Among around 300,000 distinct CDR3 sequences, 30% were seen once, and the ten largest hold around 1.1%. The material sequenced was axillary lymph node tissue. Receptor source: a female donor with breast cancer. Some clones in this sample may be carry-over from other donors' samples. The CDR3 runs from the conserved cysteine through the conserved F or W. A D gene is named only where the DNA matches it firmly. Clone size is stated in some rows and not others, as once, few, many or a class when expanded.

J	D	size	V	DNA	CDR3
TRBJ2-5	TRBD2	-	TRBV10-3	TGTGCCATAAGGGAGGGCCGAGAGACCCAGTACTTC	CAIREGRETQYF
TRBJ2-7	-	many	TRBV7-8	TGTGCCAGCAGCCCGTCTGGGGATTTTTCCTACGAGCAGTACTTC	CASSPSGDFSYEQYF
TRBJ2-5	-	-	TRBV10-3	TGTGCCATCAGTGAGTCGGCTGAGACCCAGTACTTC	CAISESAETQYF
TRBJ1-2	-	-	TRBV11-2	TGTGCCAGCAGCTCCCGAGGGGCAGGCTACACCTTC	CASSSRGAGYTF
TRBJ1-2	TRBD1	many	TRBV12-3/TRBV12-4	TGTGCCAGCGGCCGGGGAGACAGGGGTTATGGCTACACCTTC	CASGRGDRGYGYTF
TRBJ2-3	TRBD1	many	TRBV5-1	TGCGCCAGCAGCTTGGAGGACAGGGGAACAGATACGCAGTATTTT	CASSLEDRGTDTQYF
TRBJ2-2	-	many	TRBV7-9	TGTGCCAGCAGCTTAGTTTTGGCGGGTGAAACCGGGGAGCTGTTTTTT	CASSLVLAGETGELFF
TRBJ1-2	-	-	TRBV20-1	TGCAGTGCTAGAGATCGGGCGGAACGCTACACCTTC	CSARDRAERYTF
TRBJ2-3	-	many	TRBV20-1	TGCAGTGTGGGCCCAGGGGGGTTCGCAGATACGCAGTATTTT	CSVGPGGFADTQYF
TRBJ2-2	TRBD1	-	TRBV20-1	TGCAGTGCGGTCCTGGACAGGGGTTGCACCGGGGAGCTGTTTTTT	CSAVLDRGCTGELFF
TRBJ2-7	TRBD2	many	TRBV7-6	TGTGCCAGCAGCCCTGGGACTAGCGGGAAAATGGCGGGCGAGCAGTACTTC	CASSPGTSGKMAGEQYF
TRBJ1-4	-	-	TRBV12-3/TRBV12-4	TGTGCCAGCAGTTTTGGGGCGGGAGTGGAAGAACTGTTTTTT	CASSFGAGVEELFF
TRBJ1-2	-	many	TRBV19	TGTGCCAGTAGCAATGGATGGGGTGGCTACACCTTC	CASSNGWGGYTF
TRBJ1-4	-	many	TRBV5-1	TGCGCCAGCAGCCCCGGGGCTTCCAATGAAAAACTGTTTTTT	CASSPGASNEKLFF
TRBJ2-1	TRBD2	many	TRBV7-2	TGTGCCAGCATATCTAGCGGGCTATACAATGAGCAGTTCTTC	CASISSGLYNEQFF
TRBJ2-6	-	many	TRBV9	TGTGCCAGCAGCGTAGAGGCAGAAGGCTCTGGGGCCACCGTCCTGACTTTC	CASSVEAEGSGATVLTF
TRBJ2-7	TRBD2	many	TRBV20-1	TGCAGTGCTCATCGGACTAGCGGGGATCCCTACGAGCAGTACTTC	CSAHRTSGDPYEQYF
TRBJ2-7	TRBD1	many	TRBV2	TGTGCCAGCAGTGAAACGGCCGGGACAGGGGTCTACGAGCAGTACTTC	CASSETAGTGVYEQYF
TRBJ2-4	-	-	TRBV27	TGTGCCAGCAGTCGCAGGGGAGGAAACATTCAGTACTTC	CASSRRGGNIQYF
TRBJ1-4	-	-	TRBV20-1	TGCAGTGCTAAGGAACAGGGCTCAACTAATGAAAAACTGTTTTTT	CSAKEQGSTNEKLFF
TRBJ2-5	TRBD2	many	TRBV24-1	TGTGCCACCAGGCAACCGGGACTAGCGCATTTCCAAGAGACCCAGTACTTC	CATRQPGLAHFQETQYF
TRBJ2-7	TRBD2	-	TRBV27	TGTGCCAGCAGTTCATTACCGACTAGCGGGATCTACGAGCAGTACTTC	CASSSLPTSGIYEQYF
TRBJ2-1	-	many	TRBV6-6	TGTGCCAGCAGGCGCTACGGTGGGGAGCGCAATGAGCAGTTCTTC	CASRRYGGERNEQFF
TRBJ1-5	-	-	TRBV6-2/TRBV6-3	TGTGCCAGCAGTTACGGGGGGGCAAATCAGCCCCAGCATTTT	CASSYGGANQPQHF
TRBJ2-5	-	-	TRBV20-1	TGCAGTGCTAGGCCGGATTCGTGGACCCCGTACTTC	CSARPDSWTPYF
TRBJ2-1	-	-	TRBV12-3/TRBV12-4	TGTGCCAGCACCCCTGCCCTCTACGGCAATGAGCAGTTCTTC	CASTPALYGNEQFF
TRBJ1-5	TRBD1	-	TRBV10-3	TGTGCCATCAGGGGACAGGGCGCCGGGCCCCAGCATTTT	CAIRGQGAGPQHF
TRBJ2-1	-	many	TRBV4-1	TGCGCCAGCAGCCAAGTTGCGGAGGGATCTTCCAATGAGCAGTTCTTC	CASSQVAEGSSNEQFF
TRBJ2-2	TRBD2	many	TRBV5-1	TGCGCCAGCAGCCGAGGTCAAGCGGGAGGAGGCACCGGGGAGCTGTTTTTT	CASSRGQAGGGTGELFF
TRBJ2-3	TRBD1	many	TRBV7-2	TGTGCCAGCAGCCCCGACACAGGGGGCAGGGTGGGAACGCAGTATTTT	CASSPDTGGRVGTQYF
TRBJ1-2	-	many	TRBV12-3/TRBV12-4	TGTGCCAGCAGTTATCGCGGCGGGAACTATGGCTACACCTTC	CASSYRGGNYGYTF
TRBJ2-3	TRBD2	many	TRBV20-1	TGCAGTGCTTCCCCGACTAGCGGAACTTCAGATACGCAGTATTTT	CSASPTSGTSDTQYF
TRBJ2-1	-	-	TRBV29-1	TGCAGCGTTCTCGGACAGTACGATGAGCAGCTCTTC	CSVLGQYDEQLF
TRBJ2-7	-	many	TRBV12-3/TRBV12-4	TGTGCCAGTTTAAGAAGGGGGGTTTACGAGCAGTACTTC	CASLRRGVYEQYF
TRBJ1-4	-	many	TRBV6-1	TGTGCCAGCAGGGAGAAGGGCGAGGTGGAAAAACTGTTTTTT	CASREKGEVEKLFF
TRBJ2-7	-	-	TRBV28	TGTGCCAGCAGTTTCGCAGGTCTCGAGCAGTACTTC	CASSFAGLEQYF
TRBJ2-3	TRBD2	-	TRBV4-3	TGCGCCAGCAGCCAAGGTATCACCTCGACGGGACTAAGCGCAGATACGCAGTATTTT	CASSQGITSTGLSADTQYF
TRBJ1-2	-	many	TRBV7-9	TGTGCCAGCAGCTTTGATGGGGGCGAAGGGTATGGCTACACCTTC	CASSFDGGEGYGYTF
TRBJ1-2	TRBD1	many	TRBV9	TGTGCCAGCAGCGACCGGACAGGGACGACCTATGGCTACACCTTC	CASSDRTGTTYGYTF